This T cell receptor beta chain was sequenced for a study of blood T cell repertoires in COVID-19. Study-level background: Donors in the United States, Italy and Spain gave samples during acute or convalescent COVID-19. T cells, B-cell-depleted T cells, or PBMCs supplied cDNA or gDNA.

V lost 0 bases and J lost 12; bases outside the gene matches: 10. CDR3 length: 15 amino acids. The germline V gene encodes CDR1 MNHEY and CDR2 SVGAGI. Some clones are missing from TCRdb's copy, which holds only in-frame ones; the method was immunoSEQ multiplex PCR. Of about 64,000 clones listed, 90% are singletons. Source material: peripheral blood. The chain carries TRBV6-5 and TRBJ2-3; TRBD2 aligns across 9 bases. This clonotype was obtained from a woman of 80 years or more with active COVID-19. CDR3 protein: CASSYSRGSGSYQYF. CDR3 nucleotide sequence: TGTGCCAGCAGTTACTCGAGGGGTAGCGGGAGCTACCAGTATTTT.